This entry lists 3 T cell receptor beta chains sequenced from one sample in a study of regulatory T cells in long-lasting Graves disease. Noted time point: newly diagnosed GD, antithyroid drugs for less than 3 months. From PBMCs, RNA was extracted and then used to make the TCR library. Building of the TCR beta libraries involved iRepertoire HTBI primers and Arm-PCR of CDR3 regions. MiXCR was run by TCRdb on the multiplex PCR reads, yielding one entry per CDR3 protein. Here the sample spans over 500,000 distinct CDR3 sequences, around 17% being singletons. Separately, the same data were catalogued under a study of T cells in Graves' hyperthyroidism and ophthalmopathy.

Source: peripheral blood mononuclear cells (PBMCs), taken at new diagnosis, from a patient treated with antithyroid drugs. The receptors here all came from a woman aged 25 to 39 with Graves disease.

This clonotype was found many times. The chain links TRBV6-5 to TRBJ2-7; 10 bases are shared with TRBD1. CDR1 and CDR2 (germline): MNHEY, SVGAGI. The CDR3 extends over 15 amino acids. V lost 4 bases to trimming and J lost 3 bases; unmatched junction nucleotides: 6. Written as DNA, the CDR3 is TGTGCCAGCAGTTCGGGGGGGACAGGGGACTACGAGCAGTACTTC. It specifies CASSSGGTGDYEQYF.

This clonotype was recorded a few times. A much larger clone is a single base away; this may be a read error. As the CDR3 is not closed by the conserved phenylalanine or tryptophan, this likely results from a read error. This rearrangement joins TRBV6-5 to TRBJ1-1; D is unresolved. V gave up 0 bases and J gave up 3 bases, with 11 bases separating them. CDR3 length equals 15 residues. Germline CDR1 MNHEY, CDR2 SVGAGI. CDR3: CASSYSVNIDTEAFL. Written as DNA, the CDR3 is TGTGCCAGCAGTTACTCCGTAAATATAGACACTGAAGCTTTCCTT.

The CDR3 coding sequence is TGCAGTGCTCGGAGTGGGGTGCGGGGTGAAAAACTGTTTTTT. This encodes CSARSGVRGEKLFF. The chain links TRBV20-1 to TRBJ1-4; D remains unclear. The CDR3 sequence is 14 residues long. Germline V gives CDR1 DFQATT, CDR2 SNEGSKA (reference sequence). Trimming removed 5 bases from V and 7 bases from J, with 17 bases in between.